Listed here are 30 T cell receptor beta chains from one sample, sequenced in a study of patients and donors after allogeneic stem cell transplantation. Each CDR3 protein gets one entry after TCRdb re-called the RT-PCR reads with MiXCR. The table has roughly 960,000 distinct CDR3 sequences, under 20% seen once; the top ten hold 6%. Sequencing was performed on blood, either unsorted or a sorted T cell fraction (not recorded which). The source of these receptors is a human donor who was either an allogeneic HSCT recipient or a stem cell or donor lymphocyte infusion donor (not recorded which). It is not recorded whose cells these are; they may come from a transplant donor.

The V gene is TRBV2, the J gene TRBJ1-2, with no clear D. The CDR3 is 13 residues long. The V gene lost 3 bases and the J gene lost 7 bases, with 12 bases spanning the gap. From germline, CDR1 is SNHLY and CDR2 FYNNEI. The CDR3 DNA is TGTGCCAGCAGTGAGGAGGGTAGGGCTGGCTACACCTTC. Translation: CASSEEGRAGYTF.

This clonotype was recorded a few times. This sequence joins TRBV5-1 and TRBJ2-5, with D perhaps assigned TRBD1 or TRBD2 (5 bases each). The V and J ends lost 6 bases and 5 bases respectively, with 26 bases between them. The CDR3 consists of 17 residues. Germline assignment: CDR1 SGHRS and CDR2 YFSETQ. In DNA form, the CDR3 reads TGCGCCAGCACAAGGGCAGGGACCGCAGCGGACGGGGAGACCCAGTACTTC. It codes for CASTRAGTAADGETQYF.

The chain employs TRBV20-1 and TRBJ1-5, with TRBD1 matching 9 bases. CDR3 length: 18 residues. V was clipped by 1 base and J by 6 bases; unmatched bases: 16. Germline CDR1 is DFQATT and CDR2 is SNEGSKA (reference sequence). In DNA form, the CDR3 reads TGCAGTGCTAGAGCAGGGAGGAACAGGGGGCGCTTAAGTCAGCCCCAGCATTTT. Translated: CSARAGRNRGRLSQPQHF.

CDR3 sequence: CATSSELLQGGEQYF. DNA for the CDR3: TGTGCCACCAGCAGTGAGTTGTTACAGGGTGGCGAGCAGTACTTC. The genes are TRBV15 and TRBJ2-7, with D tentatively TRBD1 (6 bases). Deletions cut 3 bases from V and 6 bases from J, with 18 bases between. Germline values: CDR1 LNHNV, CDR2 YYDKDF (reference sequence). The CDR3 consists of 15 residues.

This clonotype was recorded only once. The chain joins TRBV7-2 to TRBJ2-3; TRBD2 matches at 8 bases. Trimming removed 7 bases from V and 2 bases from J; junction bases left unmatched: 8. CDR1 is SGHTA and CDR2 is FQGNSA in the germline V gene. The CDR3 length is 15 residues. CDR3 DNA sequence: TGTGCCAGCACCCTTAGCGGGGACTACACAGATACGCAGTATTTT. It is translated as CASTLSGDYTDTQYF.

The chain employs TRBV19 and TRBJ1-1; possibly TRBD1 for D (6 bases). Deletions cut 5 bases from V and 1 base from J, with 14 bases between. The germline CDR1 and CDR2 sequences are LNHDA and SQIVND (reference sequence). The CDR3 consists of 15 residues. The CDR3 DNA reads TGTGCCAGTAGTCGAAAAACACAGGGGAACACTGAAGCTTTCTTT. As protein: CASSRKTQGNTEAFF.

This chain links TRBV27 with TRBJ2-1, with a possible D match to TRBD2 (6 bases). The length of the CDR3 is 14 residues. Germline CDR1 and CDR2: MNHEY and SMNVEV (reference sequence). The V end lost 2 bases, the J end lost 6 bases, and 11 bases lay between the germline ends. CDR3 region: CASSLMAGSNEQFF. The CDR3 bases are TGTGCCAGCAGTTTAATGGCGGGAAGCAATGAGCAGTTCTTC.

This chain joins TRBV5-6 and TRBJ2-1, with 11 bases matching TRBD2. The CDR3 has 16 residues. Germline CDR1 and CDR2: SGHDT and YYEEEE. V was pared by 4 bases and J by 9 bases, with 12 bases of the junction left unmatched. The CDR3 sequence: CASSQFSGRAGVEQFF. As DNA, the CDR3 is TGTGCCAGCAGCCAATTTAGCGGGAGGGCCGGGGTTGAGCAGTTCTTC.

This clonotype appeared once. The chain couples TRBV6-2 or TRBV6-3 to TRBJ2-7; 8 bases map to TRBD1. The CDR3 sequence is 14 residues long. V lost 4 bases, J lost 5 bases, and 7 bases stayed unmatched. The germline gives CDR1 MNHEY, CDR2 SVGEGT. CDR3 residues: CASSSQWTGNEQYF. The DNA for the CDR3 is TGTGCCAGCAGTTCCCAATGGACAGGGAACGAGCAGTACTTC.

This clonotype was counted a few times. A junction end diverges from the germline sequence, so it may reflect a read error. This rearrangement joins TRBV18 to TRBJ2-6; D gene uncertain. CDR3 length: 12 amino acids. Germline CDR1 is KGHSH and CDR2 is LQKENI. DNA for the CDR3: TGTGCCAGCTCACCAGGGGTCAACGTCCTGACTTTC. Protein: CASSPGVNVLTF.

This clonotype was counted between two and nine times. The chain uses TRBV5-6 and TRBJ1-2, with D perhaps matching TRBD1 (5 bases). V lost 6 bases and J 14 bases, leaving 17 bases between the germline ends. CDR1 is SGHDT, CDR2 YYEEEE, per germline. The length of the CDR3 is 11 residues. The CDR3 region is CASTQPRGRTF. For the CDR3, the DNA is TGTGCCAGCACCCAACCGAGGGGCCGGACCTTC. Using reference TRBV5-6 and TRBJ1-2 for the parts outside the CDR3, the full variable domain is DAGVTQSPTHLIKTRGQQVTLRCSPKSGHDTVSWYQQALGQGPQFIFQYYEEEERQRGNFPDRFSGHQFPNYSSELNVNALLLGDSALYLCASTQPRGRTFGSGTRLTVV.

A remark on this clonotype: Sequence at one end of the junction differs from germline and may be a read error. V is TRBV7-7 and J is TRBJ2-5; 7 bases are shared with TRBD1. CDR1 SSHAT and CDR2 FNYEAQ come from the germline V gene (reference sequence). The CDR3 is 15 residues long. Written as DNA, the CDR3 is TGTGCTAGCAGCTTAGACAGGGCGACCCAAGAGACCCAGTACTTC. Its translation: CASSLDRATQETQYF. Together with reference TRBV7-7 and TRBJ2-5, the CDR3 gives the full variable domain: GAGVSQSPRYKVTKRGQDVTLRCDPISSHATLYWYQQALGQGPEFLTYFNYEAQPDKSGLPSDRFSAERPEGSISTLTIQRTEQRDSAMYRCASSLDRATQETQYFGPGTRLLVL.

V is TRBV24-1 and J is TRBJ1-1; D call uncertain. CDR3 length: 14 residues. The V gene lost 4 bases and the J gene lost 8 bases, with 16 bases spanning the gap. CDR1 is KGHDR and CDR2 is SFDVKD in the germline V gene. The CDR3 nucleotides read TGTGCCACCAGTGAGTCGCAGGCCAGACCAGAAGCTTTCTTT. Translation: CATSESQARPEAFF.

Only a few counts were recorded for this clonotype. The chain employs TRBV21-1 and TRBJ1-5; TRBD1 is the table's D call and was not checked against the DNA. TRBV21-1 is classified as a pseudogene. The CDR3 loop spans 17 amino acids. The CDR3 here is CASTAPNGGRSNQPQHF. Written as DNA, the CDR3 is TGTGCCAGCACCGCCCCGAACGGTGGTCGGAGCAATCAGCCCCAGCATTTT.

This clonotype showed up many times. The chain is built from TRBV12-3 or TRBV12-4 and TRBJ1-1, with a weak D call TRBD1 (6 bases). With 4 bases removed from V and 1 base from J, the gap between germline ends came to 10 bases. This CDR3 is built from 14 residues. The CDR3 protein is CASSYRAENTEAFF. The DNA for the CDR3 is TGTGCCAGCAGTTACAGGGCTGAGAACACTGAAGCTTTCTTT.

The V gene is TRBV7-6, the J gene TRBJ2-1, with D tentatively TRBD2 (5 bases). The CDR3 loop spans 17 amino acids. CDR1 and CDR2 (germline): SGHVS, FNYEAQ. V was cut by 1 base and J by 3 bases, with 16 bases left in between. CDR3 bases: TGTGCCAGCAGCTTAGTTGGTCTGCGGGTGATCTACAATGAGCAGTTCTTC. It translates to CASSLVGLRVIYNEQFF.

The genes are TRBV6-1 and TRBJ2-1, with TRBD2 identical over 10 bases. Germline CDR1 reads MNHNS; CDR2 reads SASEGT. The CDR3 covers 16 residues. V trimming: 1 base; J trimming: 8 bases; junction bases outside the gene matches: 8. In nucleotides, the CDR3 is TGTGCCAGCAGTGAAGGGTGGCTAGCGGGAGCTGATGAGCAGTTCTTC. Protein product: CASSEGWLAGADEQFF.

This clonotype was seen more than once but under ten times. The CDR3, as DNA: TGTGCCAGCAGCTTAACCGGGGCGGGAATCGATGAGCAGTTCTTC. Its protein product is CASSLTGAGIDEQFF. The V call is TRBV7-3, the J call TRBJ2-1, with D possibly being TRBD2 (6 bases). This CDR3 contains 15 residues. The germline V gene has CDR1 SGHTA and CDR2 FQGTGA. Between the trimmed V and J ends, which lost 0 bases and 8 bases, there was a span of 14 bases.

This clonotype appeared a few times. The rearrangement joins TRBV18 to TRBJ1-2, with D uncertain. Per germline, CDR1 KGHSH and CDR2 LQKENI. The CDR3 is 12 amino acids. Trimming took 2 bases from V and 6 from J, leaving 7 bases between them. The CDR3 sequence is CASSPGRDGYTF. The CDR3 region has the DNA TGTGCCAGCTCACCAGGGAGGGATGGCTACACCTTC.

This chain links TRBV7-2 with TRBJ1-1; D remains ambiguous. The germline V and J ends were trimmed by 5 bases and 11 bases, with 21 bases remaining between them. The CDR3 is made up of 14 amino acids. CDR1 SGHTA and CDR2 FQGNSA come from the germline V gene. The DNA for the CDR3 is TGTGCCAGCAGCCCATTGGGTTCGACCTCGTTCGCTTTCTTT. Translating it yields CASSPLGSTSFAFF.

This clonotype appeared many times. The J gene is TRBJ2-1, the V gene TRBV5-1, with D perhaps matching TRBD2 (6 bases). The length of the CDR3 is 16 residues. V lost 4 bases and J 7 bases, leaving 21 bases between the germline ends. Germline V gene sequence: CDR1 SGHRS, CDR2 YFSETQ. The CDR3 loop reads CASSLEGGNVMNEQFF. In DNA, the CDR3 is TGCGCCAGCAGCCTGGAAGGCGGGAACGTAATGAATGAGCAGTTCTTC. The full variable domain, completed using reference TRBV5-1 and TRBJ2-1, is KAGVTQTPRYLIKTRGQQVTLSCSPISGHRSVSWYQQTPGQGLQFLFEYFSETQRNKGNFPGRFSGRQFSNSRSEMNVSTLELGDSALYLCASSLEGGNVMNEQFFGPGTRLTVL.

The chain employs TRBV6-1 and TRBJ2-3; 8 positions match TRBD1. J gave up 1 base and V 6 bases, and 3 bases lay outside the gene matches. CDR3 length: 14 residues. Germline loops: CDR1 MNHNS, CDR2 SASEGT. The CDR3 DNA is TGTGCCAGCAGAGGGGACAGGCGCACAGATACGCAGTATTTT. Amino acid sequence: CASRGDRRTDTQYF.

The J gene is TRBJ2-2, the V gene TRBV6-2 or TRBV6-3, with TRBD1 identical over 10 bases. The V segment lost 6 bases and the J segment 5 bases; nucleotides outside the gene matches: 9. The CDR3 spans 16 residues. Germline values: CDR1 MNHEY, CDR2 SVGEGT. The CDR3 sequence: CASSFPRQGATGELFF. Here the CDR3 DNA reads TGTGCCAGCAGCTTCCCTCGACAGGGGGCAACCGGGGAGCTGTTTTTT.

V is TRBV4-3 and J is TRBJ2-7; 8 bases are shared with TRBD1. This CDR3 region has 16 residues. Germline assignment: CDR1 LGHNA and CDR2 YSLEER. The junction had 7 bases not matched to a gene; V was cut back by 0 bases and J by 3 bases. CDR3 sequence reads: CASSQDFQTGGYEQYF. The CDR3 coding sequence is TGCGCCAGCAGCCAAGATTTCCAAACAGGGGGCTACGAGCAGTACTTC.

The chain links TRBV5-1 to TRBJ1-1, with D possibly matching TRBD1 (5 bases). Germline values: CDR1 SGHRS, CDR2 YFSETQ. The CDR3 has 16 amino acids. V lost 0 bases to trimming and J lost 3 bases, with 15 bases between them. The CDR3 DNA sequence: TGCGCCAGCAGCTTGGCCGGTGGAGGGGCTTACACTGAAGCTTTCTTT. Its translation: CASSLAGGGAYTEAFF.

The V and J genes are TRBV20-1 and TRBJ1-2, with 11 bases fitting TRBD1. Germline V gene data show CDR1 as DFQATT and CDR2 as SNEGSKA (reference sequence). CDR3 length: 11 residues. With V trimmed by 6 bases and J by 8 bases, 2 bases remained unmatched. CDR3 nucleotide sequence: TGCAGTGCCGGGACAGGGGGGGGCTACACCTTC. It encodes CSAGTGGGYTF.

The genes are TRBV12-3 or TRBV12-4 and TRBJ1-1; D not certain. Trimming took 2 bases from V and 5 from J, leaving 15 bases between them. This CDR3 spans 15 amino acids. The CDR3 reads CASSLSQVMGTEAFF. CDR3 bases: TGTGCCAGCAGTTTATCTCAGGTAATGGGAACTGAAGCTTTCTTT.

This clonotype was counted only a few times. The chain combines TRBV29-1 with TRBJ2-7, with 7 bases that match TRBD2. After removal of 8 bases from V and 7 bases from J, the junction contained 11 bases not matched to a gene. CDR1 is SQVTM, CDR2 ANQGSEA, per germline. The CDR3 is 12 residues long. CDR3 nucleotide sequence: TGCAGCTCCAACGTGGCCGGGGGGGAGCAGTACTTC. This translates into CSSNVAGGEQYF.

The chain is built from TRBV20-1 and TRBJ2-1; 10 bases align to TRBD2. The CDR3 length is 13 residues. Looked up from germline, CDR1 is DFQATT and CDR2 is SNEGSKA (reference sequence). CDR3 region: CSGAGGPINEQFF. DNA for the CDR3: TGCAGCGGAGCGGGAGGGCCAATTAATGAGCAGTTCTTC.

This clonotype was detected only a few times. The chain uses TRBV7-2 and TRBJ2-1, with D possibly matching TRBD1 (6 bases). The CDR3 loop spans 16 amino acids. V was cut by 0 bases and J by 0 bases, with 9 bases left in between. The germline gives CDR1 SGHTA, CDR2 FQGNSA. The DNA for the CDR3 is TGTGCCAGCAGCTTAGCGGGGGCTTACTCCTACAATGAGCAGTTCTTC. Its protein product is CASSLAGAYSYNEQFF.